This T cell receptor beta chain is from a study of shared clonotypes between healthy human individuals. Looking at the study overall: Serving as donors were two women and a few men, whose ages spanned 18 to 49.

Deep-level running was used for the assay. Using immunoSEQ multiplex PCR, the repertoire was profiled, and TCRdb retains in-frame clones only, with some absent. The top ten clones hold about 12% of a sample with 450,000 to 650,000 clones, around three quarters of them seen once. Study-wide points: There were few donors, and this limited the genetic and exposure-history diversity represented. The study sampled only blood, and tissue repertoires likely differ.

Germline values: CDR1 LNHNV, CDR2 YYDKDF (reference sequence). CDR3 size: 15 residues. Trimming cost V 0 bases and J 8 bases, with 14 bases left between them. With respect to this clone: Its specificity is not known.

This chain connects TRBV15 to TRBJ2-1, with a possible D match to TRBD2 (6 bases). This sequence was found in a woman aged 40 to 50 in good health. Some clones in this sample may be carry-over from other donors' samples. The sample comprised PBMCs. CDR3: CATSRELATFDEQFF. In DNA, the CDR3 is TGTGCCACCAGCAGAGAACTAGCAACCTTTGATGAGCAGTTCTTC. Full variable domain (rest looked up from reference TRBV15 and TRBJ2-1): DAMVIQNPRYQVTQFGKPVTLSCSQTLNHNVMYWYQQKSSQAPKLLFHYYDKDFNNEADTPDNFQSRRPNTSFCFLDIRSPGLGDTAMYLCATSRELATFDEQFFGPGTRLTVL.